This T cell receptor (beta chain) was retrieved from a study of blood T cell repertoires in COVID-19. The CDR3 loop spans 18 amino acids. V lost 4 bases to trimming and J lost 1 base; unmatched junction nucleotides: 11. CDR1 is MNHEY and CDR2 is SVGEGT in the germline V gene. Sequencing was performed with immunoSEQ multiplex PCR; in TCRdb, only in-frame clones are kept and a portion is missing. This sample has 70,000 to 90,000 clones; 78% occur once, and the top ten carry about 16%. V gene TRBV6-2 or TRBV6-3 combines with J gene TRBJ1-5; 9 bases map to TRBD1. The sample was peripheral blood. This receptor was obtained from a human donor in a cohort sampled during active COVID-19. The CDR3: CASSSFTGTGNSNQPQHF. In nucleotides, the CDR3 is TGTGCCAGCAGTTCCTTTACCGGGACAGGGAACAGCAATCAGCCCCAGCATTTT.